This TCR beta chain was retrieved from a study of cytomegalovirus exposure and HLA in healthy donors. Study details: Inside one of the first data releases sat some 93 million unique TCRs taken from HLA-typed donors. Of around 400 genotyped donors, roughly 80% grouped in the Caucasian-associated ancestry cluster. The study, taken as a whole, reports: One cluster of highly shared sequence variants probably arose as a sequencing artifact.

PCR employed 60 Vbeta and 13 Jbeta primers. Data came from immunoSEQ multiplex PCR; TCRdb stores just in-frame clones and leaves some out. The repertoire includes 150,000 to 200,000 clones, roughly 85% of them detected once, and 4% to 4.5% sits in the top ten. With respect to this clone: Its specificity is not known.

This TCR was sampled from a woman aged 25 to 39 in good health and CMV-seropositive. Material for sequencing was PBMCs.

Written as DNA, the CDR3 is TGTGCCAGCAGGCCCGGGACAGCCGATCCCGAGTACTTC. It translates to CASRPGTADPEYF. This chain connects TRBV2 to TRBJ2-5; 7 nucleotides line up with TRBD1. Germline CDR1 SNHLY, CDR2 FYNNEI. CDR3 length: 13 amino acids. Germline trimming cut 6 bases from V and 12 bases from J; bases unmatched to any gene: 13.